This is a list of T cell receptor beta chains from one sample in a study of identical twins. TCRdb analysed the 5' RACE reads with MiXCR anew, one entry per CDR3 protein. There are 600,000 to 800,000 distinct CDR3 sequences in the sample; 21% occur only once, and 4% to 4.5% lies in the top ten. These data were also reused for a study on T cells expressing NK-cell markers.

Sequenced sample: PBMCs. The source is a woman between 18 and 29 years old in good health. Both conserved end residues are part of each CDR3. Each record gives: J gene, V gene, clone size, D gene, CDR3 DNA, CDR3 protein. D genes are given only for firm matches. Not every row has a clone size; where given, it reads once, few, many or a size class.

>TRBJ1-1|TRBV6-6|NA|TRBD1
TGTGCCACCCGGCGGACAGGTGATGAAGCTTTCTTT
CATRRTGDEAFF
>TRBJ2-7|TRBV19|NA|NA
TGTGCCAGTAGTAGAGGGCTAACCTACGAGCAGTACTTC
CASSRGLTYEQYF
>TRBJ2-1|TRBV20-1|few|TRBD2
TGCAGTGCCGGAGGAAGCGGGAGAGGGGGTGAGCAGTTCTTC
CSAGGSGRGGEQFF
>TRBJ2-4|TRBV20-1|NA|NA
TGCAGTGCTAGAGATCCGGGCGGACGGGGCGAAAACATTCAGTACTTC
CSARDPGGRGENIQYF
>TRBJ2-3|TRBV12-3/TRBV12-4|few|NA
TGTGCCAGCAGTCGGCCGGGACGCCGGTTCGCGGATACGCAGTATTTT
CASSRPGRRFADTQYF
>TRBJ2-7|TRBV5-1|many|NA
TGCGCCAGCAGCTTGGACAGGTTGACCTACGAGCAGTACTTC
CASSLDRLTYEQYF
>TRBJ2-2|TRBV10-3|NA|NA
TGTGCCATCAGGAAGGCAGGCCGCACAGGCTACACCGGGGAGCTGTTTTTT
CAIRKAGRTGYTGELFF
>TRBJ2-7|TRBV5-1|many|NA
TGCGCCAGCAACAACAGGGACGACGAGCAGTACTTC
CASNNRDDEQYF
>TRBJ2-1|TRBV12-3/TRBV12-4|many|NA
TGTGCCAGCAGTGGGGGGGGCGGGACGGGCTCCTACAATGAGCAGTTCTTC
CASSGGGGTGSYNEQFF
>TRBJ2-7|TRBV10-3|NA|NA
TGTGCCATCAGTGGGGAAGGTTCCTACGAGCAGTACTTC
CAISGEGSYEQYF
>TRBJ2-3|TRBV5-5|few|TRBD1
TGTGCCAGCAGCCCACCGACAGGGGGTTTGGTTGATACGCAGTATTTT
CASSPPTGGLVDTQYF
>TRBJ2-1|TRBV20-1|few|TRBD1
TGCAGTGCCCGGCCGGGACAGCGCAGTTACAATGAGCAGTTCTTC
CSARPGQRSYNEQFF
>TRBJ1-5|TRBV5-6|NA|TRBD1
TGTGCCAGCAGCTTCAGGGACAGGGATTATCAGCCCCAGCATTTT
CASSFRDRDYQPQHF
>TRBJ2-5|TRBV12-3/TRBV12-4|NA|NA
TGTGCCAGCACTACAACAGGGTTTCGAGAGACCCAGTACTTC
CASTTTGFRETQYF
>TRBJ2-3|TRBV29-1|NA|TRBD2
TGCAGCGTTGGTGGACTAGCGGGAGGGCCTGGAGATACGCAGTATTTT
CSVGGLAGGPGDTQYF
>TRBJ2-7|TRBV5-1|NA|NA
TGCGCCAGCAGCTTTGGGGATCGGGCCAACTCCTACGAGCAGTACTTC
CASSFGDRANSYEQYF
>TRBJ2-2|TRBV12-3/TRBV12-4|NA|TRBD1
TGTGCCAGCAGTTTAGTGGCCAGGGGGATCGGGGAGCTGTTTTTT
CASSLVARGIGELFF
>TRBJ2-2|TRBV3-1|few|NA
TGTGCCAGCAGCCAAAAACTGGCGAACACCGGGGAGCTGTTTTTT
CASSQKLANTGELFF